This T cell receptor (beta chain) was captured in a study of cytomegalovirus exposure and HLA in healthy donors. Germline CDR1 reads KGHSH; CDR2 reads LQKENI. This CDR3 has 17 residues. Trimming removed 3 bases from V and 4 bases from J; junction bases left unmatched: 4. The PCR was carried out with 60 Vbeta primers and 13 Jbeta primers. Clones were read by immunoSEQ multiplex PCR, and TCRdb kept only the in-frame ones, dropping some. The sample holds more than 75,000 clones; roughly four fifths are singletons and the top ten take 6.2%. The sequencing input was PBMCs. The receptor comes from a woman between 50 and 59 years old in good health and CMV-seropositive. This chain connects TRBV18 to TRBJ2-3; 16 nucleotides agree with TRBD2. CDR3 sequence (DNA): TGTGCCAGCTCACCCTCGGGGACTAGCGGGAGGGCAGATACGCAGTATTTT. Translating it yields CASSPSGTSGRADTQYF.